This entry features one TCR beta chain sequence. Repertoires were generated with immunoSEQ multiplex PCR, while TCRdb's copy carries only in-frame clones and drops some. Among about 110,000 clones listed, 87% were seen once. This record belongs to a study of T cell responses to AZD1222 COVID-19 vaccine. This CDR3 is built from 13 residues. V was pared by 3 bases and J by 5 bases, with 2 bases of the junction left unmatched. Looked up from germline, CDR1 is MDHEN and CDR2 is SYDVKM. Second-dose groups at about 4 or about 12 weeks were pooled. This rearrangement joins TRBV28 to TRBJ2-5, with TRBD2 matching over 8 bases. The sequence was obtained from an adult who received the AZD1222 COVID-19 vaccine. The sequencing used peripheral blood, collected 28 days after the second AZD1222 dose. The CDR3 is CASSFGRAETQYF. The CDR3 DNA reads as TGTGCCAGCAGTTTCGGGAGGGCGGAGACCCAGTACTTC.